This paragraph reports one TCR beta chain. Antigen: not known. CDR1 and CDR2 (germline): MNHNS, SASEGT. V lost 5 bases and J 4 bases, leaving 14 bases between the germline ends. The CDR3 runs to 14 residues. The sample comes from a study of OX40 agonist ivuxolimab in advanced cancers. Study background: With a range of about 20 to 79, age averaged about 58 years, and about 83% were male. Two patients with cutaneous melanoma and one with hepatocellular carcinoma, three in total, showed partial responses.

Study outcomes and limitations: Clonal expansion by week 6 occurred in CD4+ and CD8+ blood T cells (at 0.1 to 3.0 mg/kg).

The table came from immunoSEQ multiplex PCR; TCRdb's copy has only in-frame clones and leaves some out. The top ten hold 6.5% to 7.5% of the sample, which has some 80,000 clones, roughly 88% seen once. The rearrangement links TRBV6-1 to TRBJ1-1; tentatively, D is TRBD1 (5 bases). Specimen: CD4+ or CD8+ T cells sorted from blood, collected in a trial of the OX40 agonist ivuxolimab. This clonotype was sampled from an adult with an advanced solid tumor such as melanoma, head and neck, liver or kidney cancer. CDR3 DNA sequence: TGTGCCAGCAGTACCAGGGTCAAGGGCACTGAAGCTTTCTTT. It yields the protein CASSTRVKGTEAFF.